A single sample gave rise to the 5 T cell receptor beta chains below, sequenced in a study of cytomegalovirus exposure and HLA in healthy donors. Primers for the PCR totalled 60 Vbeta and 13 Jbeta. Sequenced by immunoSEQ multiplex PCR; TCRdb stores in-frame clones only, minus some. The top ten clones hold about 2.2% of a sample with some 110,000 clones, about 61% of them seen once. Sequencing was performed on PBMCs. The receptor source for this set is a woman between 25 and 40 years old in good health and CMV-seronegative.

This clone was counted between two and nine times. This chain uses TRBV2 with TRBJ2-2; tentative D call: TRBD2 (5 bases). There are 12 residues in the CDR3. Trimming removed 1 base at V and 9 bases at J, with 6 bases between. Germline V lookup: CDR1 SNHLY, CDR2 FYNNEI. The CDR3 loop is CASSEDGRELFF. The CDR3 bases are TGTGCCAGCAGTGAAGACGGGAGGGAGCTGTTTTTT.

CDR3 DNA: TGTGCCAGCAGCGCACGACAGGGGGATAGAACAGATACGCAGTATTTT. Its protein product is CASSARQGDRTDTQYF. The chain is built from TRBV7-6 and TRBJ2-3; TRBD1 agrees at 9 bases. The CDR3 consists of 16 residues. The ends lost 5 bases at V and 3 bases at J; junction bases unmatched: 9. Germline V CDR1 and CDR2: SGHVS, FNYEAQ.

This clone was counted once. The chain joins TRBV19 to TRBJ1-4; 10 nucleotides match TRBD1. The CDR3 is 15 residues long. The V segment lost 0 bases and the J segment 8 bases; nucleotides outside the gene matches: 3. CDR1 is LNHDA and CDR2 is SQIVND in the germline V gene (reference sequence). This CDR3 is CASSIDRDRGEKLFF. Here the CDR3 DNA reads TGTGCCAGTAGTATAGATCGGGACAGGGGCGAAAAACTGTTTTTT. Full variable domain (outside the CDR3, taken from reference TRBV19 and TRBJ1-4): DGGITQSPKYLFRKEGQNVTLSCEQNLNHDAMYWYRQDPGQGLRLIYYSQIVNDFQKGDIAEGYSVSREKKESFPLTVTSAQKNPTAFYLCASSIDRDRGEKLFFGSGTQLSVL.

The genes are TRBV7-4 and TRBJ2-1; 7 bases are a match to TRBD2. V was pared by 2 bases and J by 4 bases, with 8 bases of the junction left unmatched. Germline V gene lookup returns CDR1 SGHVT and CDR2 SQSDAQ. The CDR3 covers 16 residues. The CDR3: CASSLRKRDLYNEQFF. As DNA, the CDR3 is TGTGCCAGCAGCTTAAGGAAGCGGGACTTATACAATGAGCAGTTCTTC.

A few counts support this clone. V usage is TRBV6-5 and J usage is TRBJ2-2, with a possible D match to TRBD2 (5 bases). The CDR3 totals 16 residues. The germline V gene encodes CDR1 MNHEY and CDR2 SVGAGI. V shed 3 bases and J shed 2 bases, with 13 bases lying between them. CDR3 DNA sequence: TGTGCCAGCAGTTATTTCGCGGGTGTTAACACCGGGGAGCTGTTTTTT. This gives the protein CASSYFAGVNTGELFF.